Included here is one TCR beta chain sequence, with context. What it recognizes is unknown. This sample was taken from a study of radiation and T cells in renal cell carcinoma. Across the whole study: Nephrectomy followed 15 Gy stereotactic body radiation by 4 weeks. Broader study findings: No pretreatment tumor biopsies were available for baseline clonotypes.

Trimming removed 6 bases at V and 4 bases at J, with 12 bases between. This CDR3 region has 13 residues. Germline V gene data show CDR1 as MNHNY and CDR2 as SVGAGI (reference sequence). Time point defined: baseline pretreatment blood. Specified treatment: 15 Gy SBRT to primary tumor, nephrectomy 4 weeks later. Blood was sampled at baseline, 2 weeks and 4 weeks after SBRT. This table comes from immunoSEQ multiplex PCR, and its TCRdb copy is limited to in-frame clones, with some not included. The table includes 140,000 or so clones, more than 70% detected once. The chain combines TRBV6-6 with TRBJ1-2; D is perhaps TRBD1 (5 bases). The source of this sequence is a woman aged 50 to 65 with renal cell carcinoma. This sample comprised blood, obtained from a patient whose treatment included radiotherapy and nephrectomy. CDR3 protein: CASSSPRGYGYTF. As DNA, the CDR3 is TGTGCCAGCAGCTCCCCTAGGGGCTATGGCTACACCTTC.